The TCR beta chain described here comes from a study of regulatory T cells in long-lasting Graves disease. This sample's time point: newly diagnosed GD, antithyroid drugs for less than 3 months. PBMC-extracted RNA yielded the TCR library. The CDR3 loop spans 15 amino acids. The V gene's germline CDR1 is MNHEY and CDR2 SVGEGT. V dropped 2 bases and J dropped 1 base, with 11 bases sitting between them. Both iRepertoire HTBI primers and Arm-PCR of CDR3 regions were used to build the TCR beta libraries. TCRdb reprocessed the multiplex PCR reads with MiXCR, giving one entry per CDR3 protein. The data hold around 250,000 distinct CDR3 sequences, with 18% observed a single time. Study-level findings and limits: There were preferences for TRBV28, TRBJ1-2 and TRBJ2-5 in persistent disease.

This clonotype was picked up many times. Its antigen is not identified. The sample was also reused in another study, on T cells in Graves' hyperthyroidism and ophthalmopathy. As that study records: The HTBI primer set served for first-round RT-PCR of the TCR CDR3.

This TCR was sampled from a woman in her 30s with Graves disease. Sequenced here: peripheral blood mononuclear cells (PBMCs), sampled at new diagnosis, from a patient treated with antithyroid drugs. V is TRBV6-2 or TRBV6-3 and J is TRBJ1-1; a possible D gene is TRBD1 (5 bases). This CDR3 reads CASSYGWGRNTEAFF. In DNA, the CDR3 is TGTGCCAGCAGTTACGGTTGGGGCCGGAACACTGAAGCTTTCTTT.